Included here is one TCR beta chain sequence, with context. Assay used: immunoSEQ multiplex PCR; TCRdb lists only in-frame clones, some missing. Here the sample spans roughly 150,000 clones, 75% to 85% being singletons. The germline V and J ends were trimmed by 3 bases and 7 bases, with 7 bases remaining between them. CDR1 and CDR2 (germline): LGHDT, YNNKEL (reference sequence). This CDR3 spans 12 amino acids. This sample is part of a study of blood T cell repertoires in COVID-19. The sample consisted of peripheral blood. This receptor was identified in a man in his 60s with acute or convalescent COVID-19. The V call is TRBV3-1 (or the pseudogene TRBV3-2), the J call TRBJ2-1, with D possibly matching TRBD1 (5 bases). The CDR3 sequence is CASSQTVNEQFF. The CDR3 DNA follows: TGTGCCAGCAGCCAGACAGTTAATGAGCAGTTCTTC.